This is a list of T cell receptor beta chains from one sample in a study of T cell responses to AZD1222 COVID-19 vaccine. Using immunoSEQ multiplex PCR, the repertoire was profiled, and TCRdb retains in-frame clones only, with some absent. In the table there are about 130,000 clones, about 92% of which are singletons. The specimen was peripheral blood, collected on day 0 of AZD1222 vaccination. The origin of the receptors is an adult in good health. CDR3s include the opening cysteine and the closing phenylalanine or tryptophan. D genes are given only for firm matches. Clone size is shown for a subset of rows, as once, few, many or a class of expanded clone.

v_call	d_call	j_call	clone_size	cdr3_aa	cdr3_nt
TRBV6-4	.	TRBJ1-1	.	CASRGQGRSEAFF	TGTGCCAGCAGGGGCCAGGGTAGGTCTGAAGCTTTCTTT
TRBV18	.	TRBJ2-1	.	CASSPGTSDPTYNEQFF	TGTGCCAGCTCACCAGGGACCTCGGACCCTACATACAATGAGCAGTTCTTC
TRBV18	.	TRBJ2-7	.	CASSPRDDEQYF	TGTGCCAGCTCACCACGAGACGACGAGCAGTACTTC
TRBV15	.	TRBJ1-6	.	CATSRGGIGNSPLHF	TGTGCCACCAGCAGAGGAGGGATCGGGAATTCACCCCTCCACTTT
TRBV2	.	TRBJ2-5	.	CASTLVERQETQYF	TGTGCCAGCACCCTCGTAGAGCGCCAAGAGACCCAGTACTTC
TRBV4-1	TRBD2	TRBJ2-7	.	CASGALPGLASYEQYF	TGCGCCAGCGGAGCCCTTCCGGGACTAGCTTCCTACGAGCAGTACTTC
TRBV11-2	.	TRBJ1-1	.	CASSLGRREAFF	TGTGCCAGCAGCCTAGGACGGCGGGAAGCTTTCTTT
TRBV5-4	TRBD1	TRBJ2-5	once	CASSHWTGETQYF	TGTGCCAGCAGCCATTGGACAGGAGAGACCCAGTACTTC
TRBV7-9	.	TRBJ1-3	.	CASTDSGQSGNTIYF	TGTGCCAGCACCGACTCCGGACAGTCTGGAAACACCATATATTTT
TRBV10-3	TRBD2	TRBJ2-6	.	CAIKGGTGANVLTF	TGTGCCATCAAGGGAGGGACTGGGGCCAACGTCCTGACTTTC
TRBV2	.	TRBJ1-3	.	CASSVEALSGNTIYF	TGTGCCAGCAGTGTCGAGGCACTCTCTGGAAACACCATATATTTT
TRBV7-2	TRBD1	TRBJ1-1	many	CASSPRMTDRENTEAFF	TGTGCCAGCAGCCCTAGGATGACGGACAGGGAGAACACTGAAGCTTTCTTT
TRBV28	TRBD1	TRBJ1-2	.	CASSTGQGNSYTF	TGTGCCAGCAGCACGGGACAGGGAAATTCCTACACCTTC
TRBV10-3	.	TRBJ1-1	once	CAITPDSLTEAFF	TGTGCCATCACCCCAGACAGCCTTACTGAAGCTTTCTTT
TRBV12-3/TRBV12-4	.	TRBJ2-2	once	CASSFLGVGELFF	TGTGCCAGCAGTTTTTTGGGGGTCGGGGAGCTGTTTTTT
TRBV10-3	TRBD2	TRBJ2-1	.	CAISEGLAFNNEQFF	TGTGCCATCAGTGAAGGACTAGCGTTTAACAATGAGCAGTTCTTC
TRBV19	.	TRBJ2-7	.	CASSIALGVYEQYF	TGTGCCAGTAGTATAGCCCTCGGGGTCTACGAGCAGTACTTC
TRBV5-6	TRBD1	TRBJ1-1	.	CASSAAGGLTEAFF	TGTGCCAGCAGCGCAGCAGGGGGGCTAACTGAAGCTTTCTTT
TRBV7-9	.	TRBJ1-2	.	CASSSLQSSGYGYTF	TGTGCCAGCAGCTCTTTACAGAGTTCGGGCTATGGCTACACCTTC
TRBV5-1	.	TRBJ2-5	.	CASSPAPQRIQETQYF	TGCGCCAGCAGCCCAGCCCCCCAGCGTATACAAGAGACCCAGTACTTC
TRBV9	TRBD2	TRBJ2-2	.	CASSSRGEPNTGELFF	TGTGCCAGCAGCTCCCGGGGGGAACCGAACACCGGGGAGCTGTTTTTT
TRBV7-2	.	TRBJ1-1	once	CASSLGSGMNTEAFF	TGTGCCAGCAGCTTAGGATCAGGGATGAACACTGAAGCTTTCTTT
TRBV11-2	.	TRBJ2-3	.	CASSSTGQPVDTQYF	TGTGCCAGCAGCTCGACGGGCCAACCAGTAGATACGCAGTATTTT
TRBV7-2	TRBD1	TRBJ2-7	.	CASSIQGGDEQYF	TGTGCCAGCAGCATACAGGGGGGTGACGAGCAGTACTTC
TRBV2	.	TRBJ1-5	.	CASSDEKSQPQHF	TGTGCCAGCAGTGATGAGAAGTCTCAGCCCCAGCATTTT
TRBV2	.	TRBJ2-1	.	CASVPWGGDEEQFF	TGTGCCAGCGTCCCCTGGGGCGGGGACGAAGAGCAGTTCTTC
TRBV9	.	TRBJ2-7	.	CASSEGRDSSYEQYF	TGTGCCAGCAGCGAAGGCCGGGACTCCTCCTACGAGCAGTACTTC
TRBV5-6	TRBD1	TRBJ1-5	.	CASSLWGTGVLQPQHF	TGTGCCAGCAGCTTATGGGGGACAGGGGTCCTTCAGCCCCAGCATTTT
TRBV6-6	.	TRBJ1-1	once	CASSDHSGSTGAEAFF	TGTGCCAGCAGCGACCACTCGGGCAGCACGGGCGCTGAAGCTTTCTTT
TRBV29-1	.	TRBJ1-5	.	CSVVAGGNQPQHF	TGCAGCGTTGTTGCGGGGGGCAATCAGCCCCAGCATTTT
TRBV6-5	.	TRBJ2-7	.	CASSDRTFYEQYF	TGTGCCAGCAGCGACCGGACGTTCTACGAGCAGTACTTC
TRBV7-6	.	TRBJ2-2	few	CASSLGRGLGTGELFF	TGTGCCAGCAGCTTAGGACGGGGGTTAGGCACCGGGGAGCTGTTTTTT
TRBV10-3	.	TRBJ2-5	.	CAISEFGKETQYF	TGTGCCATCAGTGAGTTCGGCAAAGAGACCCAGTACTTC
TRBV5-1	.	TRBJ2-3	few	CASSSGSTDTQYF	TGCGCCAGCAGCTCGGGGAGCACAGATACGCAGTATTTT
TRBV30	TRBD1	TRBJ1-2	.	CAWSPGTAYGYTF	TGTGCCTGGAGCCCCGGGACAGCCTATGGCTACACCTTC
TRBV3-1/TRBV3-2	.	TRBJ1-3	.	CASSQDGSGNTIYF	TGTGCCAGCAGCCAAGATGGCAGCGGAAACACCATATATTTT
TRBV5-1	.	TRBJ1-6	.	CASSLYGDSRLTNSPLHF	TGCGCCAGCAGCTTGTATGGTGACAGCCGACTCACCAATTCACCCCTCCACTTT
TRBV7-3	TRBD2	TRBJ2-1	.	CASSLTSGGSSYNEQFF	TGTGCCAGCAGCTTAACTAGCGGGGGCAGCTCCTACAATGAGCAGTTCTTC
TRBV7-6	.	TRBJ2-6	.	CASSRNSPSSGANVLTF	TGTGCCAGCAGCAGGAACTCTCCCTCATCTGGGGCCAACGTCCTGACTTTC
TRBV4-1	.	TRBJ1-2	.	CASSQAPLASLYGYTF	TGCGCCAGCAGCCAAGCACCCCTGGCGAGTCTCTATGGCTACACCTTC
TRBV11-2	.	TRBJ2-4	.	CASSLRSPGVDIQYF	TGTGCCAGCAGCCTAAGGTCCCCAGGGGTGGACATTCAGTACTTC
TRBV5-1	TRBD2	TRBJ2-3	.	CASSFSSGGIDTQYF	TGCGCCAGCAGCTTTTCCAGCGGGGGCATAGATACGCAGTATTTT
TRBV10-1	.	TRBJ2-2	.	CASSELAGQGSIGELFF	TGCGCCAGCAGCGAATTAGCGGGACAGGGTTCCATCGGGGAGCTGTTTTTT
TRBV6-5	TRBD1	TRBJ1-2	.	CASRSRTGYGYTF	TGTGCCAGCAGGTCGCGGACAGGCTATGGCTACACCTTC
TRBV6-2/TRBV6-3	TRBD1	TRBJ1-4	.	CASSYGQGRGKLFF	TGTGCCAGCAGTTACGGACAGGGAAGGGGAAAACTGTTTTTT
TRBV4-1	TRBD1	TRBJ1-2	.	CASSQALTGEGYTF	TGCGCCAGCAGCCAAGCTTTGACAGGGGAAGGCTACACCTTC
TRBV7-3	TRBD2	TRBJ2-3	.	CARTSGGAPDTQYF	TGTGCCAGAACTAGCGGGGGGGCCCCAGATACGCAGTATTTT
TRBV7-2	TRBD2	TRBJ2-3	.	CASSLAGGGAWNTQYF	TGTGCCAGCAGCTTAGCAGGCGGGGGGGCCTGGAATACGCAGTATTTT
TRBV10-3	.	TRBJ1-1	.	CAIKGDGTEAFF	TGTGCCATCAAGGGCGATGGCACTGAAGCTTTCTTT
TRBV27	.	TRBJ1-6	.	CASSLRAGAYNSPLHF	TGTGCCAGCAGTTTGCGGGCTGGTGCGTATAATTCACCCCTCCACTTT
TRBV25-1	.	TRBJ1-3	.	CASSEYRAGIGNTIYF	TGTGCCAGCAGTGAATATCGGGCGGGAATTGGAAACACCATATATTTT
TRBV2	.	TRBJ1-1	.	CASTTIRGINTEAFF	TGTGCCAGCACAACGATCAGGGGCATCAACACTGAAGCTTTCTTT
TRBV20-1	.	TRBJ1-2	.	CSRRAPDGYTF	TGCAGCCGGCGGGCACCAGATGGCTACACCTTC
TRBV7-2	.	TRBJ1-5	.	CASSLVGGWGQPQHF	TGTGCCAGCAGCTTAGTTGGGGGCTGGGGTCAGCCCCAGCATTTT
TRBV7-2	TRBD2	TRBJ2-7	.	CASSLLTSGSYEQYF	TGTGCCAGCAGCCTCCTGACTAGCGGCTCCTACGAGCAGTACTTC